Listed below are T cell receptor beta chains from one sample, sequenced in a study of patients and donors after allogeneic stem cell transplantation. TCRdb recomputed calls from the RT-PCR reads with MiXCR, one row per CDR3 protein. The sample consists of about 230,000 distinct CDR3 sequences, 13% to 15% of them appearing once. Sequencing input: blood, either unsorted or a sorted T cell fraction (not recorded which). These TCRs come from a human donor who was either an allogeneic HSCT recipient or a stem cell or donor lymphocyte infusion donor (not recorded which). It is not recorded whose cells these are; they may come from a transplant donor. Both conserved end residues are part of each CDR3. The order of the fields is clone size, J gene, D gene, V gene, CDR3 DNA, CDR3 protein. The D gene is left open where the match is weak. Size tells how often a clone was seen (once, few, many) or the class of an expanded clone, and some rows leave it out.

abundance: few
j_gene: TRBJ2-5
d_gene: TRBD2
v_gene: TRBV7-2
CDR3nt: TGTGCCAGCAGCACGGTTGGCCTAGCGGAACAAGAGACCCAGTACTTC
CDR3aa: CASSTVGLAEQETQYF

abundance: few
j_gene: TRBJ2-2
d_gene: NA
v_gene: TRBV11-2
CDR3nt: TGTGCCAGCAGCCCTCTCCCAGGCACCGGGGAGCTGTTTTTT
CDR3aa: CASSPLPGTGELFF

abundance: NA
j_gene: TRBJ1-1
d_gene: NA
v_gene: TRBV3-1
CDR3nt: TGTGCCAGCAGCCAAGAATGGCCAGTTGAAGCTTTCTTT
CDR3aa: CASSQEWPVEAFF

abundance: few
j_gene: TRBJ2-7
d_gene: NA
v_gene: TRBV4-1
CDR3nt: TGCGCCAGCAGCCAAGGATCTAGCACTGGGTACGAGCAGTACTTC
CDR3aa: CASSQGSSTGYEQYF

abundance: NA
j_gene: TRBJ2-3
d_gene: NA
v_gene: TRBV20-1
CDR3nt: TGCAGTGCTAGAGATTACGGGAGTGGGGCAGATACGCAGTATTTT
CDR3aa: CSARDYGSGADTQYF

abundance: NA
j_gene: TRBJ2-5
d_gene: TRBD2
v_gene: TRBV11-2
CDR3nt: TGTGCCAGCAGGCCCACTGATAGCGGGTCCGAGACCCAGTACTTC
CDR3aa: CASRPTDSGSETQYF

abundance: many
j_gene: TRBJ2-3
d_gene: NA
v_gene: TRBV7-3
CDR3nt: TGTGCCAGCAGCTTGACGCCTGCAGCATCCACAGATACGCAGTATTTT
CDR3aa: CASSLTPAASTDTQYF

abundance: many
j_gene: TRBJ2-1
d_gene: NA
v_gene: TRBV7-2
CDR3nt: TGTGCCAGCAGCTTAGCGCTGGTGGGGGGCGGTTTGGATGAGCAGTTCTTC
CDR3aa: CASSLALVGGGLDEQFF

abundance: NA
j_gene: TRBJ2-5
d_gene: TRBD1
v_gene: TRBV6-1
CDR3nt: TGTGCCAGCAGCGCCCTAGCACGGGACAGGGCGAAGACCCAGTACTTC
CDR3aa: CASSALARDRAKTQYF

abundance: few
j_gene: TRBJ2-7
d_gene: NA
v_gene: TRBV3-1
CDR3nt: TGTGCCAGCAGCCAAGGTCTAGCCCGAGTGGGAGAGCAGTACTTC
CDR3aa: CASSQGLARVGEQYF

abundance: NA
j_gene: TRBJ2-2
d_gene: NA
v_gene: TRBV14
CDR3nt: TGTGCCAGCAGCCAAGTGGGGAGGGGGCTCACCGGGGAGCTGTTTTTT
CDR3aa: CASSQVGRGLTGELFF

abundance: many
j_gene: TRBJ2-1
d_gene: TRBD2
v_gene: TRBV30
CDR3nt: TGTGCCTGGAGTGTAAAAGGTCTAGCGGGAGTTGGGGATGAGCAGTTCTTC
CDR3aa: CAWSVKGLAGVGDEQFF

abundance: NA
j_gene: TRBJ1-1
d_gene: NA
v_gene: TRBV7-9
CDR3nt: TGTGCCAGCAGCCCCGGACGTAGGAACACTGAAGCTTTCTTT
CDR3aa: CASSPGRRNTEAFF

abundance: many
j_gene: TRBJ1-5
d_gene: NA
v_gene: TRBV5-1
CDR3nt: TGCGCCAGCAGCTTGGGTGTTTCCGGACAGCCCCAGCATTTT
CDR3aa: CASSLGVSGQPQHF

abundance: NA
j_gene: TRBJ2-1
d_gene: NA
v_gene: TRBV5-1
CDR3nt: TGCGCCAGCAGCTTGGCCGACGGGGGCTCCTACAATGAGCAGTTCTTC
CDR3aa: CASSLADGGSYNEQFF

abundance: many
j_gene: TRBJ2-7
d_gene: NA
v_gene: TRBV5-1
CDR3nt: TGCGCCAGCAGCCAGAACACCGGGGTCGGCGAGCAGTACTTC
CDR3aa: CASSQNTGVGEQYF

abundance: NA
j_gene: TRBJ2-3
d_gene: NA
v_gene: TRBV6-1
CDR3nt: TGTGCCAGCAGTGGGCAAGGGGGGCGAGATACGCAGTATTTT
CDR3aa: CASSGQGGRDTQYF

abundance: NA
j_gene: TRBJ2-7
d_gene: NA
v_gene: TRBV30
CDR3nt: TGTGCCTGGAGTAACCGCCAGCCCTACGAGCAGTACTTC
CDR3aa: CAWSNRQPYEQYF